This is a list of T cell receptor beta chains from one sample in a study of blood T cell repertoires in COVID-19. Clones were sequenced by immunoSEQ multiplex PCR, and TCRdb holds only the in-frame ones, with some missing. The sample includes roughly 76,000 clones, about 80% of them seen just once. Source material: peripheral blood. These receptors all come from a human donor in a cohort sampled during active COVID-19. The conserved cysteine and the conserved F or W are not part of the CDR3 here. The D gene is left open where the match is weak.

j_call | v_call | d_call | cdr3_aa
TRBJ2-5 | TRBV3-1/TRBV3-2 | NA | ASSQDSAGRSETQY
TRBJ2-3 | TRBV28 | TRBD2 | ASMLTSGRLGTDTQY
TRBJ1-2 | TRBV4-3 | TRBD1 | ASSQDQTGFYGYT
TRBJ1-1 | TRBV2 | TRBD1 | ASSPRGLGAF
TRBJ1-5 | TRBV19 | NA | ASSIGGSSSQPQH
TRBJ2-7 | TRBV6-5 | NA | ASSQTYEQY
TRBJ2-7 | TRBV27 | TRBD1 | ASRPDRVSYEQY
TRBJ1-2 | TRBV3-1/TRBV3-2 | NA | ASSQDNQGRGYT
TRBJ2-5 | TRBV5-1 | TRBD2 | ASRVIAGGSETQY
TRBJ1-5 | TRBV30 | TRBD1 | AWSRRTGPNQPQH
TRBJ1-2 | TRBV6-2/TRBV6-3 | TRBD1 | ASSYPADRVSDGYT
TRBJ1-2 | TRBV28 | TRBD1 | ASSSGQGGGYT
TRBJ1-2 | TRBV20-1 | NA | SARGEGGYT
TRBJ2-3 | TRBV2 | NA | ASSQTTRDTQY
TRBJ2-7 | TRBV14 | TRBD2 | ASSQGTSVYYEQY
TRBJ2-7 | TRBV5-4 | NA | ASSRDNQYEQY
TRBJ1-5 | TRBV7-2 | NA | ASSPSQGSSNQPQH
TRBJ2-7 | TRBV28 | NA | ASSLGAGYYEQY
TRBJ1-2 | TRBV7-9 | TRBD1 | ASSLAQGTHGYT
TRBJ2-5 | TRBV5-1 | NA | ASRMGAQVGKETQY
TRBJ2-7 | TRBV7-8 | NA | ASSLAQGPSYEQY
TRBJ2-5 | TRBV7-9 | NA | ASSFGTSQETQY
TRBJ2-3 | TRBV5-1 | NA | ASSSGRTDTQY
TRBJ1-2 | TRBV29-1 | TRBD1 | SASGQGNYGYT
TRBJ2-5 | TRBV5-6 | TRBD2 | ASSLVLAGVGYQETQY
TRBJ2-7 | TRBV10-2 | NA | ASTEGAYEQY
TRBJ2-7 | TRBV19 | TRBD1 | ASSEQGDRAYEQY
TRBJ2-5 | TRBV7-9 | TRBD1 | ASSLGQGTQETQY
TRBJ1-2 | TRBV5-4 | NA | ASSSEGGVLFGYT
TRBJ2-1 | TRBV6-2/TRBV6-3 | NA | ASSLTRALSYNEQF
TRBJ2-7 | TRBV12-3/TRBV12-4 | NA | ASSLHPAGEQY
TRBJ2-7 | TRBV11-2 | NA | ASSLLAGTQSYEQY
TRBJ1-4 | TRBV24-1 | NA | ATSDAGDPNEKLF
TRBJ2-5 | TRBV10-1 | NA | ASSESGPGAGEETQY
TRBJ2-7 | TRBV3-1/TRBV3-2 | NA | ASSRTNANYEQY
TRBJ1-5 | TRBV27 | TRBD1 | ASSRQGSNQPQH
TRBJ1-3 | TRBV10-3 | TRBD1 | AISPGQGSGNTIY
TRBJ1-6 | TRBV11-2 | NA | ASSLDLSYNSPLH
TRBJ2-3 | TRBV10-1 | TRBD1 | ASSESGTGADTQY
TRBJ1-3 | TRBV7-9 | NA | ASSFAGGAGNTIY
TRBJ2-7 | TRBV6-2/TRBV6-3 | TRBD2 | ASSQREGPYEQY
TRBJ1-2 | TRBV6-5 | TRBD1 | ASRPGQGRNYGYT
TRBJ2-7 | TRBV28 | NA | ASRLATTGEQY